The 32 T cell receptor beta chains listed next were all sequenced from one sample in a study of shared clonotypes between healthy human individuals. Method: immunoSEQ multiplex PCR; TCRdb's copy keeps in-frame clones and lacks some. The sample includes over 2 million clones, under 95% of them seen just once. The sequencing input was naive CD4+ T cells from PBMCs. Noted subset: CD45RA+ positively selected. The receptor set was obtained from a young man in good health. Some clones in this sample may be carry-over from other donors' samples.

This chain joins TRBV18 and TRBJ2-6, with 9 bases matching TRBD1. Per the germline V gene, CDR1 is KGHSH and CDR2 is LQKENI. There are 18 residues in the CDR3. The junction had 6 bases not matched to a gene; V was cut back by 2 bases and J by 1 base. CDR3 sequence (DNA): TGTGCCAGCTCACCATCAGGGACAGGGCTTTCTGGGGCCAACGTCCTGACTTTC. Its protein is CASSPSGTGLSGANVLTF.

The chain carries TRBV5-1 and TRBJ2-7; D is ambiguous. Per the germline V gene, CDR1 is SGHRS and CDR2 is YFSETQ. CDR3 length equals 14 residues. V shed 0 bases and J shed 4 bases, with 11 bases lying between them. Here the CDR3 DNA reads TGCGCCAGCAGCTTGGATCCCCCACCTTACGAGCAGTACTTC. This translates into CASSLDPPPYEQYF.

The chain has TRBV5-4 and TRBJ2-1; possibly TRBD1 for D (6 bases). CDR3 length: 14 residues. V shed 4 bases and J shed 5 bases, with 13 bases lying between them. CDR1 SGHNT and CDR2 YYREEE come from the germline V gene (reference sequence). CDR3: CASSPWDTNNEQFF. CDR3 DNA: TGTGCCAGCAGCCCGTGGGACACCAACAATGAGCAGTTCTTC. The whole variable domain, filled in from reference TRBV5-4 and TRBJ2-1, reads ETGVTQSPTHLIKTRGQQVTLRCSSQSGHNTVSWYQQALGQGPQFIFQYYREEENGRGNFPPRFSGLQFPNYSSELNVNALELDDSALYLCASSPWDTNNEQFFGPGTRLTVL.

The rearrangement uses TRBV5-1 and TRBJ1-4; D gene uncertain. The CDR3 has 16 residues. Trimming cost V 1 base and J 0 bases, with 10 bases left between them. Germline V lookup: CDR1 SGHRS, CDR2 YFSETQ. CDR3 sequence reads: CASSLSTSATNEKLFF. The CDR3, as DNA: TGCGCCAGCAGCTTGTCGACATCCGCAACTAATGAAAAACTGTTTTTT.

This clone has more than one count but fewer than ten. This rearrangement joins TRBV28 to TRBJ1-2; the D gene is possibly TRBD1 (5 bases). This CDR3 contains 15 residues. The V gene lost 4 bases and the J gene lost 7 bases, with 19 bases spanning the gap. CDR1 and CDR2 from the germline V gene are MDHEN and SYDVKM. The CDR3 nucleotides are TGTGCCAGCAGTTACAGGCTAACGGCAGGGCTTGGCTACACCTTC. It translates to CASSYRLTAGLGYTF.

The chain links TRBV7-2 to TRBJ1-5; D gene uncertain. The CDR3 extends over 15 amino acids. CDR1 and CDR2 from the germline V gene are SGHTA and FQGNSA. V lost 0 bases, J lost 0 bases, and 6 bases lay in between. Here the CDR3 DNA reads TGTGCCAGCAGCTTAGCAGGGTATAGCAATCAGCCCCAGCATTTT. This codes for CASSLAGYSNQPQHF.

The gene calls are TRBV2 and TRBJ2-1; 11 positions agree with TRBD2. V shed 2 bases, J shed 12 bases, and the junction held 9 bases outside the gene matches. The CDR3 sequence is 15 residues long. Germline V CDR1 and CDR2: SNHLY, FYNNEI. CDR3 loop: CASSEKTSGDVAQFF. DNA for the CDR3: TGTGCCAGCAGTGAAAAGACTAGCGGGGACGTCGCGCAGTTCTTC.

This chain links TRBV5-4 with TRBJ2-1; no definite D call. CDR3 length: 13 residues. Germline values: CDR1 SGHNT, CDR2 YYREEE (reference sequence). V was clipped by 2 bases and J by 4 bases, with 7 bases between them. This CDR3 is CASSLIGYNEQFF. The CDR3 DNA reads as TGTGCCAGCAGCTTAATCGGTTACAATGAGCAGTTCTTC. The full variable domain, with the rest looked up from reference TRBV5-4 and TRBJ2-1, is ETGVTQSPTHLIKTRGQQVTLRCSSQSGHNTVSWYQQALGQGPQFIFQYYREEENGRGNFPPRFSGLQFPNYSSELNVNALELDDSALYLCASSLIGYNEQFFGPGTRLTVL.

This chain joins TRBV5-4 and TRBJ1-2, with a weak D call TRBD1 (5 bases). The CDR3 runs to 14 residues. Germline lookup yields CDR1 SGHNT and CDR2 YYREEE (reference sequence). V was trimmed by 1 base and J by 4 bases, leaving 11 bases between them. The CDR3 nucleotides are TGTGCCAGCAGCTTGTTGGGGCAGGGCTATGGCTACACCTTC. Translation gives CASSLLGQGYGYTF.

The chain joins TRBV28 to TRBJ1-4; D ambiguous. The V end was cut by 6 bases, the J end by 7 bases, with 24 bases between. This CDR3 comprises 17 residues. The V gene's germline CDR1 is MDHEN and CDR2 SYDVKM. The CDR3 protein is CASRQTKLAYDVEKLFF. In DNA form, the CDR3 reads TGTGCCAGCAGACAGACCAAATTGGCCTACGACGTTGAAAAACTGTTTTTT.

This clone showed up just once. The chain has TRBV27 and TRBJ2-7; 8 nucleotides align to TRBD2. V shed 1 base, J shed 0 bases, and the junction held 11 bases outside the gene matches. CDR1 MNHEY and CDR2 SMNVEV come from the germline V gene (reference sequence). The length of the CDR3 is 18 residues. The CDR3 region is CASSLFNGAGGASYEQYF. CDR3 in DNA: TGTGCCAGCAGTTTATTCAATGGCGCGGGAGGCGCCTCCTACGAGCAGTACTTC.

This rearrangement joins TRBV7-3 to TRBJ2-2; 11 nucleotides match TRBD2. Germline lookup yields CDR1 SGHTA and CDR2 FQGTGA. This CDR3 is 16 amino acids long. The trim removed 1 base at V and 5 bases at J, leaving 3 bases unmatched. CDR3 amino acids: CASSLNPSGRTGELFF. The CDR3 DNA sequence: TGTGCCAGCAGCTTAAACCCTAGCGGGAGGACCGGGGAGCTGTTTTTT. Based on the CDR3 plus reference TRBV7-3 and TRBJ2-2, the full variable domain is GAGVSQTPSNKVTEKGKYVELRCDPISGHTALYWYRQSLGQGPEFLIYFQGTGAADDSGLPNDRFFAVRPEGSVSTLKIQRTERGDSAVYLCASSLNPSGRTGELFFGEGSRLTVL.

CDR3 DNA sequence: TGTGCCAGCAGTTTCGTTGGCAGGCCGGGGTCGAAACTGTTTTTT. Encoded protein: CASSFVGRPGSKLFF. The chain is built from TRBV28 and TRBJ1-4; D not resolved. The V end was cut by 3 bases, the J end by 11 bases, with 19 bases between. The CDR3 totals 15 residues. From germline, CDR1 is MDHEN and CDR2 SYDVKM.

J is TRBJ2-3 and V is TRBV4-1, with D perhaps given as TRBD1 or TRBD2 (5 bases each). CDR1 MGHRA and CDR2 YSYEKL come from the germline V gene. The CDR3 totals 16 residues. Trimming shortened V by 0 bases and J by 1 base, and 11 bases separated the two germline ends. CDR3 amino acids: CASSQETRGGTDTQYF. CDR3 nucleotide sequence: TGCGCCAGCAGCCAAGAAACTAGGGGAGGCACAGATACGCAGTATTTT.

The CDR3 loop is CASSFREYNEQFF. The CDR3, as DNA: TGTGCCAGCAGTTTTCGGGAGTACAATGAGCAGTTCTTC. This rearrangement joins TRBV27 to TRBJ2-1, with D possibly TRBD2 on 6 matching bases. Trimming left V 3 bases short and J 4 bases short, with 7 bases between. The CDR3 sequence is 13 residues long. CDR1 and CDR2 from the germline V gene are MNHEY and SMNVEV (reference sequence).

The rearrangement uses TRBV5-5 and TRBJ1-5; the match to TRBD1 covers 8 bases. This CDR3 has 16 residues. V lost 1 base to trimming and J lost 4 bases; unmatched junction nucleotides: 7. Germline-derived CDR1 and CDR2 are SGHKS and YYEKEE (reference sequence). CDR3 residues: CASSLFGTGLNQPQHF. The CDR3 DNA follows: TGTGCCAGCAGCTTGTTCGGGACAGGACTAAATCAGCCCCAGCATTTT.

The chain combines TRBV6-1 with TRBJ1-4; 8 nucleotides align to TRBD1. The CDR3 covers 17 residues. Germline values: CDR1 MNHNS, CDR2 SASEGT. J was trimmed by 5 bases and V by 2 bases; bases with no gene match: 10. The CDR3, as DNA: TGTGCCAGCAGTGAAAGACAGGGGAGGGTTGGGAATGAAAAACTGTTTTTT. It encodes CASSERQGRVGNEKLFF.

V gene TRBV9 combines with J gene TRBJ2-1; D is possibly TRBD2 (7 bases). Germline CDR1 and CDR2: SGDLS and YYNGEE. V dropped 0 bases and J dropped 3 bases, with 25 bases sitting between them. The CDR3 loop spans 20 amino acids. As DNA, the CDR3 is TGTGCCAGCAGCGTAGCGACGGGGGGCGGGAGATTGTCCTACTACAATGAGCAGTTCTTC. Protein: CASSVATGGGRLSYYNEQFF.

This clone was picked up a small number of times. The chain combines TRBV6-5 with TRBJ1-2; possibly TRBD1 for D (5 bases). V was clipped by 7 bases and J by 8 bases, with 14 bases between them. The germline V gene encodes CDR1 MNHEY and CDR2 SVGAGI. The length of the CDR3 is 12 residues. The CDR3 nucleotides read TGTGCCAGCATAGGGGCCGTGTCGGGCTACACCTTC. As protein: CASIGAVSGYTF.

About this clone itself: One end of the junction varies from germline; a read error may be responsible. The V call is TRBV7-9, the J call TRBJ1-1, with D perhaps matching TRBD1 (6 bases). The CDR3 loop spans 12 amino acids. Germline V gene sequence: CDR1 SEHNR, CDR2 FQNEAQ (reference sequence). As DNA, the CDR3 is TGTGCCAGCAGCACATGGGACACCGAAGCTTTCTTT. It yields the protein CASSTWDTEAFF.

The genes are TRBV7-7 and TRBJ1-4; D is perhaps TRBD1 (5 bases). This CDR3 is 15 amino acids long. CDR1 SSHAT and CDR2 FNYEAQ come from the germline V gene (reference sequence). V shed 1 base and J shed 5 bases, with 11 bases lying between them. The CDR3 nucleotides are TGTGCCAGCAGCTTAGGGCAGGGACTAAATGAAAAACTGTTTTTT. Translation gives CASSLGQGLNEKLFF.

The chain couples TRBV5-1 to TRBJ2-3; D may be TRBD1 (6 bases). V lost 4 bases and J lost 3, with 18 bases in between. This CDR3 spans 16 amino acids. Germline V gene data show CDR1 as SGHRS and CDR2 as YFSETQ. The CDR3 nucleotides read TGCGCCAGCAGCAAAGGAGACGGACAGAAGACAGATACGCAGTATTTT. Translated, it gives CASSKGDGQKTDTQYF.

This clone was detected only once. The chain links TRBV6-5 to TRBJ2-7; maybe TRBD1 (6 bases). Per germline, CDR1 MNHEY and CDR2 SVGAGI. There are 15 residues in the CDR3. The germline V and J ends were trimmed by 6 bases and 2 bases, with 17 bases remaining between them. CDR3 in amino acids: CASSPPGVRTYEQYF. The CDR3 bases are TGTGCCAGCAGCCCCCCAGGGGTTAGGACCTACGAGCAGTACTTC.

Only one count was recorded for this clone. The chain combines TRBV7-2 with TRBJ2-2, with 15 bases aligning to TRBD2. V lost 5 bases, J lost 7 bases, and 5 bases stayed unmatched. Per germline, CDR1 SGHTA and CDR2 FQGNSA. The CDR3 totals 16 residues. The CDR3 is CASSGLAGGVGGELFF. The CDR3 DNA reads TGTGCCAGCAGCGGACTAGCGGGAGGGGTCGGCGGGGAGCTGTTTTTT.

The V and J genes are TRBV5-4 and TRBJ1-1; possibly TRBD1 for D (5 bases). The CDR3 has 14 residues. Trimming took off 2 bases at V and 3 bases at J, with 11 bases between the two ends. CDR1 is SGHNT, CDR2 YYREEE, per germline (reference sequence). The CDR3 loop reads CASSLQDIHTEAFF. CDR3 nucleotide sequence: TGTGCCAGCAGCTTACAGGACATCCACACTGAAGCTTTCTTT.

The rearrangement links TRBV29-1 to TRBJ2-7; tentatively, D is TRBD2 (5 bases). Trimming left V 6 bases short and J 3 bases short, with 9 bases between. From germline, CDR1 is SQVTM and CDR2 ANQGSEA. This CDR3 has 11 amino acids. CDR3 sequence: CSVARDYEQYF. The CDR3 DNA is TGCAGCGTGGCCCGGGACTACGAGCAGTACTTC.

The chain has TRBV30 and TRBJ2-1, with 12 bases fitting TRBD1. Germline V gives CDR1 GTSNPN, CDR2 SVGIG (reference sequence). V trimming: 1 base; J trimming: 9 bases; junction bases outside the gene matches: 4. CDR3 size: 14 residues. This chain's CDR3 is CAWSGDRGRGEQFF. Here the CDR3 DNA reads TGTGCCTGGAGTGGGGACAGGGGGCGGGGTGAGCAGTTCTTC.

A note on this clone: Other DNA sequences in this specimen translate into the identical CDR3. V gene TRBV15 combines with J gene TRBJ2-1; no clear D gene. V was clipped by 1 base and J by 4 bases, with 5 bases between them. There are 13 residues in the CDR3. The germline V gene encodes CDR1 LNHNV and CDR2 YYDKDF (reference sequence). This CDR3 is CATSRGAYNEQFF. The CDR3 DNA reads TGTGCCACCAGCAGAGGGGCTTACAATGAGCAGTTCTTC.

In its sample, this clone was seen once. The chain links TRBV5-1 to TRBJ2-1; weak D call: TRBD1 (6 bases). The ends were cut back, 4 bases at V and 5 bases at J, with 19 bases in the middle. The germline CDR1 and CDR2 sequences are SGHRS and YFSETQ. This CDR3 is built from 16 residues. The CDR3 region is CASSLDRLWGNNEQFF. The CDR3 DNA is TGCGCCAGCAGCCTCGACAGGCTCTGGGGAAACAATGAGCAGTTCTTC.

The chain carries TRBV7-3 and TRBJ2-5; maybe TRBD2 (6 bases). The CDR3 length is 15 residues. V was clipped by 2 bases and J by 1 base, with 11 bases between them. Germline CDR1 SGHTA, CDR2 FQGTGA. The CDR3 here is CASSLFIGGQETQYF. CDR3 DNA: TGTGCCAGCAGCTTATTCATCGGGGGCCAAGAGACCCAGTACTTC. The full variable domain, rest sourced from reference TRBV7-3 and TRBJ2-5, is GAGVSQTPSNKVTEKGKYVELRCDPISGHTALYWYRQSLGQGPEFLIYFQGTGAADDSGLPNDRFFAVRPEGSVSTLKIQRTERGDSAVYLCASSLFIGGQETQYFGPGTRLLVL.

The chain couples TRBV4-1 to TRBJ2-7; 7 nucleotides match TRBD1. The CDR3 runs 16 residues. CDR1 and CDR2 from the germline V gene are MGHRA and YSYEKL. J gave up 2 bases and V 2 bases, and 9 bases lay outside the gene matches. The DNA of the CDR3 is TGCGCCAGCAGCCAAATACCAGGGGACAGCACCTACGAGCAGTACTTC. This sequence encodes CASSQIPGDSTYEQYF.

This clone has only one observation. The J gene is TRBJ2-7, the V gene TRBV7-2, with TRBD2 matching 7 bases. J gave up 3 bases and V 5 bases, and 7 bases lay outside the gene matches. Germline V gene data show CDR1 as SGHTA and CDR2 as FQGNSA. The CDR3 runs to 14 residues. In DNA, the CDR3 is TGTGCCAGCAGCACAACTAGCGCGAACTACGAGCAGTACTTC. Translation: CASSTTSANYEQYF.